The 17 T cell receptor beta chains below come from one sample, sequenced in a study of blood T cell repertoires in COVID-19. Measured with immunoSEQ multiplex PCR; TCRdb has only the in-frame clones, and not every one. Of around 40,000 clones detected, 75% to 90% appear once; the ten largest clones hold 7% to 9%. The sample comprised peripheral blood. The origin of the receptors is a man in his fifties or sixties with active COVID-19.

This chain connects TRBV5-5 to TRBJ2-1; 10 bases are shared with TRBD2. Germline V gives CDR1 SGHKS, CDR2 YYEKEE (reference sequence). The CDR3 covers 16 residues. The V segment lost 4 bases and the J segment 0 bases; nucleotides outside the gene matches: 4. CDR3 sequence: CASSTGTSASYNEQFF. The CDR3 DNA reads TGTGCCAGCAGCACCGGGACTAGCGCCTCCTACAATGAGCAGTTCTTC. The variable domain in full, completed from reference TRBV5-5 and TRBJ2-1, reads DAGVTQSPTHLIKTRGQQVTLRCSPISGHKSVSWYQQVLGQGPQFIFQYYEKEERGRGNFPDRFSARQFPNYSSELNVNALLLGDSALYLCASSTGTSASYNEQFFGPGTRLTVL.

The rearrangement uses TRBV4-1 and TRBJ1-4; unclear D gene. Germline V gene data show CDR1 as MGHRA and CDR2 as YSYEKL. CDR3 length equals 14 residues. V was shortened by 1 base and J by 5 bases, with 8 bases between the two germline ends. As DNA, the CDR3 is TGCGCCAGCAGCCAAGTAGTATCCAATGAAAAACTGTTTTTT. It encodes CASSQVVSNEKLFF.

This chain connects TRBV3-1 (or the pseudogene TRBV3-2) to TRBJ2-1; the D is unclear. The CDR3 is 13 residues long. The germline V gene encodes CDR1 LGHDT and CDR2 YNNKEL (reference sequence). Trimming cost V 8 bases and J 0 bases, with 8 bases left between them. CDR3 residues: CASGPVSYNEQFF. The CDR3 bases are TGTGCCAGCGGGCCGGTCTCCTACAATGAGCAGTTCTTC.

This clone has more than one count but fewer than ten. V is TRBV6-5 and J is TRBJ2-5; possible D gene TRBD2, 5 bases. The CDR3 is 13 amino acids. Between the trimmed V and J ends, which lost 6 bases and 9 bases, there was a span of 17 bases. Germline-derived CDR1 and CDR2 are MNHEY and SVGAGI. CDR3 bases: TGTGCCAGCAGCCACTCCGACGGGGATTCCCAGTACTTC. Residues: CASSHSDGDSQYF.

The gene calls are TRBV9 and TRBJ2-1; 15 bases agree with TRBD2. CDR3 size: 18 residues. With V trimmed by 0 bases and J by 8 bases, 9 bases remained unmatched. Germline CDR1 reads SGDLS; CDR2 reads YYNGEE. CDR3 amino acids: CASSVEGLAGGSFDEQFF. DNA of the CDR3: TGTGCCAGCAGCGTAGAAGGACTAGCGGGAGGGAGTTTCGATGAGCAGTTCTTC.

The rearrangement links TRBV5-6 to TRBJ1-1; D is possibly TRBD1 (5 bases). Trimming pared 1 base from V and 4 bases from J, leaving 11 bases between. In germline, CDR1 is SGHDT, CDR2 YYEEEE. The CDR3 is made up of 14 amino acids. The chain's CDR3 is CASSLQGSATEAFF. CDR3 nucleotide sequence: TGTGCCAGCAGCTTGCAGGGTTCCGCCACTGAAGCTTTCTTT.

A single count supports this clone. V is TRBV9 and J is TRBJ2-2; maybe TRBD1 (6 bases). Germline V gene data show CDR1 as SGDLS and CDR2 as YYNGEE. Between the trimmed V and J ends, which lost 0 bases and 5 bases, there was a span of 20 bases. The CDR3 has 18 amino acids. CDR3 in amino acids: CASSVVGQPSTQTGELFF. Here the CDR3 DNA reads TGTGCCAGCAGCGTAGTTGGACAGCCGTCAACGCAGACCGGGGAGCTGTTTTTT.

The chain combines TRBV7-9 with TRBJ2-1; possibly TRBD1 for D (7 bases). CDR3 length: 11 residues. V lost 4 bases and J lost 10, with 8 bases in between. Germline loops: CDR1 SEHNR, CDR2 FQNEAQ (reference sequence). As DNA, the CDR3 is TGTGCCAGCAGCTCAGGGGGGGAGCAGTTCTTC. It codes for CASSSGGEQFF.

This chain joins TRBV18 and TRBJ2-7; D not certain. Germline V CDR1 and CDR2: KGHSH, LQKENI. V was clipped by 4 bases and J by 1 base, with 5 bases between them. This CDR3 contains 12 residues. This CDR3 is CASSQQSYEQYF. The CDR3 DNA is TGTGCCAGCTCACAACAGTCCTACGAGCAGTACTTC.

This clone has more than one count but fewer than ten. This chain links TRBV4-2 with TRBJ2-1, with a possible D match to TRBD1 (5 bases). With 5 bases removed from V and 0 bases from J, the gap between germline ends came to 23 bases. Germline values: CDR1 LGHNA, CDR2 YNFKEQ. The CDR3 is made up of 19 amino acids. The CDR3 nucleotides read TGTGCCAGCAGCACGCACCGCCTTCAGGGTCTTAGCTCCTACAATGAGCAGTTCTTC. It specifies CASSTHRLQGLSSYNEQFF.

V gene TRBV19 combines with J gene TRBJ1-4, with D possibly TRBD1 on 6 matching bases. The germline gives CDR1 LNHDA, CDR2 SQIVND (reference sequence). Between the trimmed V and J ends, which lost 6 bases and 11 bases, there was a span of 19 bases. The CDR3 has 14 amino acids. The CDR3 bases are TGTGCCAGTAGCCCGACCGGGGGGCAAAAGAAACTGTTTTTT. Its protein is CASSPTGGQKKLFF.

In this sample, this clone turned up a few times. The chain combines TRBV19 with TRBJ2-7; D is undetermined. Trimming cost V 3 bases and J 1 base, with 7 bases left between them. Germline V gene sequence: CDR1 LNHDA, CDR2 SQIVND (reference sequence). The CDR3 has 13 residues. This CDR3 reads CASSIPGSYEQYF. CDR3 nucleotide sequence: TGTGCCAGTAGTATCCCGGGTTCCTACGAGCAGTACTTC.

The chain recombines TRBV30 with TRBJ1-4; tentatively, D is TRBD1 (5 bases). Germline V gene sequence: CDR1 GTSNPN, CDR2 SVGIG (reference sequence). Trimming cost V 2 bases and J 3 bases, with 13 bases left between them. The length of the CDR3 is 15 residues. The CDR3 sequence: CAWSNGWGANEKLFF. The DNA of the CDR3 is TGTGCCTGGAGTAACGGTTGGGGGGCTAATGAAAAACTGTTTTTT.

The chain joins TRBV27 to TRBJ1-6, with 8 bases aligning to TRBD1. J gave up 14 bases and V 2 bases, and 5 bases lay outside the gene matches. CDR3 length equals 13 residues. Germline V lookup: CDR1 MNHEY, CDR2 SMNVEV (reference sequence). DNA of the CDR3: TGTGCCAGCAGTTTACTCGGGACAGGCGCCCTCCACTTT. This gives the protein CASSLLGTGALHF.

The chain employs TRBV12-5 and TRBJ2-1, with 9 bases aligning to TRBD2. This CDR3 has 19 amino acids. CDR1 is LGHNT and CDR2 is FRNRAP in the germline V gene. V lost 0 bases and J lost 7; bases outside the gene matches: 16. The CDR3 nucleotides are TGTGCTAGTGGTTTGGTGGTAGCGGGAGACCCACCGTCTCGGAATGAGCAGTTCTTC. Translated, it gives CASGLVVAGDPPSRNEQFF.

The chain has TRBV5-6 and TRBJ2-3; no reliable D call. The CDR3 contains 15 residues. V was pared by 4 bases and J by 2 bases, with 14 bases between. Germline V gives CDR1 SGHDT, CDR2 YYEEEE. The CDR3 bases are TGTGCCAGCAGCCCCGTCCGGAGCGACACAGATACGCAGTATTTT. It specifies CASSPVRSDTDTQYF.

The CDR3 DNA reads as TGTGCCAGCAGCTTGCTAGCGGGAGGGGGTGAGCAGTTCTTC. It is translated as CASSLLAGGGEQFF. The rearrangement joins TRBV7-2 to TRBJ2-1, with TRBD2 matching 12 bases. This CDR3 has 14 residues. The V and J ends lost 3 bases and 9 bases, in that order; junction bases with no gene match: 3. Per the germline V gene, CDR1 is SGHTA and CDR2 is FQGNSA.